The entry below describes one T cell receptor beta chain. These data come from a study of blood T cell repertoires in COVID-19. Looking at the study overall: COVID-19 samples from acute and convalescent phases originated in the United States, Italy and Spain. PBMCs, B-cell-depleted T cells, or T cells were the source of the cDNA or gDNA that made up the material.

Original methodology: The authors estimated nucleated cell counts from reference gene primer amplification. The assay was immunoSEQ multiplex PCR, and TCRdb's table has in-frame clones only and misses some. V, J and clone size derive from that table, while D and trimming were established from the DNA sequence. The sample includes about 140,000 clones, around 87% of them seen just once. Between the trimmed V and J ends, which lost 3 bases and 0 bases, there was a span of 6 bases. The CDR3 is 13 amino acids. Germline V lookup: CDR1 LNHDA, CDR2 SQIVND (reference sequence). The sequenced sample was peripheral blood. This TCR was sampled from a man aged 45-65 years with active COVID-19. The genes are TRBV19 and TRBJ2-7; no clear D gene. CDR3 bases: TGTGCCAGTAGTATCGAGAGCTCCTACGAGCAGTACTTC. It is translated as CASSIESSYEQYF.